The rows below give T cell receptor beta chains drawn from one sample of a study of T-cell reconstitution after alpha-beta-depleted transplantation in children. TCRdb itself ran the PCR reads through MiXCR, one entry per CDR3 protein. The sample holds 250,000 to 350,000 distinct CDR3 sequences, approximately 9.8% seen once. The material sequenced was PBMCs from the stem cell graft donor, taken from the stem cell graft. The receptors were gathered from a human donor who donated a stem cell graft to a child with SCID. Each CDR3 is given with its conserved first and last residue. D genes are given only for firm matches. Not every row has a clone size; where given, it reads once, few, many or a size class.

v_call,clone_size,d_call,j_call,cdr3_aa,cdr3_nt
TRBV29-1,many,NA,TRBJ2-1,CSVEGWGDEQFF,TGCAGCGTTGAGGGGTGGGGCGATGAGCAGTTCTTC
TRBV20-1,few,TRBD1,TRBJ1-2,CSAPGTGGNYGYTF,TGCAGTGCCCCCGGGACAGGGGGTAACTATGGCTACACCTTC
TRBV20-1,few,TRBD2,TRBJ2-1,CSARVGLAGGRDYNEQFF,TGCAGTGCTAGAGTGGGACTAGCGGGGGGGCGTGATTACAATGAGCAGTTCTTC
TRBV12-3/TRBV12-4,few,NA,TRBJ1-2,CASTYRDIYGYTF,TGTGCCAGCACCTACAGGGACATCTATGGCTACACCTTC
TRBV7-8,few,TRBD2,TRBJ2-1,CASISGVAGGLYNEQFF,TGTGCCAGCATCAGCGGGGTAGCGGGGGGCCTTTACAATGAGCAGTTCTTC
TRBV27,NA,TRBD1,TRBJ1-2,CASRETGQGPGYTF,TGTGCCAGCCGTGAAACTGGACAGGGCCCTGGCTACACCTTC
TRBV27,NA,NA,TRBJ1-6,CASSFQGNNSPLHF,TGTGCCAGCAGTTTTCAAGGGAATAATTCACCCCTCCACTTT
TRBV12-3/TRBV12-4,many,NA,TRBJ1-5,CASSRLMGDQPQHF,TGTGCCAGCAGTCGCCTGATGGGGGATCAGCCCCAGCATTTT
TRBV29-1,NA,NA,TRBJ2-1,CSVQHNEQFF,TGCAGCGTGCAACACAATGAGCAGTTCTTC
TRBV7-9,few,TRBD1,TRBJ2-7,CASSIQGTYEQYF,TGTGCCAGCAGCATACAGGGGACCTACGAGCAGTACTTC
TRBV20-1,few,NA,TRBJ1-2,CSARARAGGYTF,TGCAGTGCTAGAGCGAGGGCAGGAGGCTACACCTTC
TRBV24-1,few,TRBD2,TRBJ2-1,CATSSGTSGYNEQFF,TGTGCCACCAGCTCCGGGACTAGCGGTTACAATGAGCAGTTCTTC